Each of the 10 T cell receptor beta chains below was sequenced from the same sample in a study of PD-L1 blockade in urothelial cancer. TCRdb keeps only in-frame clones here, not all; method: immunoSEQ multiplex PCR. The data contain just under 50,000 clones, approximately 79% of them singletons. The time point is: pretreatment peripheral blood. The material was PBMCs, obtained around atezolizumab (anti-PD-L1) treatment. These receptors all come from a man aged 65 to 79 with urothelial cancer.

V and J are TRBV5-4 and TRBJ1-3; 7 nucleotides line up with TRBD1. CDR3 length: 16 amino acids. From germline, CDR1 is SGHNT and CDR2 YYREEE (reference sequence). Unmatched junction bases numbered 9, after V lost 4 bases and J lost 2 bases. CDR3 amino acids: CASSHRRGTAGNTIYF. CDR3 sequence (DNA): TGTGCCAGCAGCCATCGAAGGGGGACAGCTGGAAACACCATATATTTT.

The chain has TRBV5-5 and TRBJ1-4; TRBD1 aligns across 8 bases. J gave up 4 bases and V 0 bases, and 2 bases lay outside the gene matches. The germline gives CDR1 SGHKS, CDR2 YYEKEE (reference sequence). The CDR3 loop spans 15 amino acids. The CDR3 protein is CASSLGTGNNEKLFF. The CDR3 bases are TGTGCCAGCAGCTTGGGGACAGGGAATAATGAAAAACTGTTTTTT.

CDR3 residues: CASSLQGEETQYF. The CDR3 region has the DNA TGTGCCAGCAGCTTACAGGGAGAGGAGACCCAGTACTTC. The rearrangement uses TRBV5-4 and TRBJ2-5, with D maybe TRBD1 (6 bases). CDR3 size: 13 residues. Germline V CDR1 and CDR2: SGHNT, YYREEE (reference sequence). V dropped 2 bases and J dropped 5 bases, with 10 bases sitting between them.

The J gene is TRBJ2-7, the V gene TRBV7-3, with 8 positions matching TRBD2. This CDR3 is 16 amino acids long. With 5 bases clipped from V and 3 bases from J, the junction kept 12 bases outside the gene matches. Germline lookup yields CDR1 SGHTA and CDR2 FQGTGA. The CDR3 nucleotides are TGTGCCAGCAGCCGGGCCGGGACTAGTAACAACTACGAGCAGTACTTC. Protein product: CASSRAGTSNNYEQYF.

This CDR3 reads CSAIGPWGYTF. The CDR3 DNA sequence: TGCAGTGCTATTGGGCCTTGGGGCTACACCTTC. This sequence joins TRBV20-1 and TRBJ1-2; D gene uncertain. Germline V gene sequence: CDR1 DFQATT, CDR2 SNEGSKA (reference sequence). V lost 4 bases, J lost 8 bases, and 11 bases lay in between. This CDR3 contains 11 residues.

The rearrangement links TRBV7-3 to TRBJ1-2, with 8 bases matching TRBD1. The CDR3 runs to 15 residues. The germline gives CDR1 SGHTA, CDR2 FQGTGA. Germline trimming cut 2 bases from V and 7 bases from J; bases unmatched to any gene: 9. This chain's CDR3 is CASSLGFQGAGGYTF. Here the CDR3 DNA reads TGTGCCAGCAGCTTAGGTTTCCAGGGGGCCGGTGGCTACACCTTC.

The chain is built from TRBV4-2 and TRBJ2-1; 12 bases are a match to TRBD2. V was clipped by 3 bases and J by 0 bases; unmatched bases: 6. CDR1 is LGHNA, CDR2 YNFKEQ, per germline. CDR3 size: 18 residues. Here the CDR3 DNA reads TGTGCCAGCAGCCAGGAAACTAGCGGGGGGAGCTCCTACAATGAGCAGTTCTTC. Translated, it gives CASSQETSGGSSYNEQFF.

This chain connects TRBV7-3 to TRBJ2-3; no firm D call. The V and J ends lost 4 bases and 0 bases respectively, with 2 bases between them. CDR1 and CDR2 from the germline V gene are SGHTA and FQGTGA. The length of the CDR3 is 12 residues. CDR3 sequence: CASSSSTDTQYF. The CDR3, as DNA: TGTGCCAGCAGCTCTAGCACAGATACGCAGTATTTT.

In its sample, this clone was seen a few times. J is TRBJ2-2 and V is TRBV7-6, with D possibly being TRBD2 (6 bases). Trimming removed 5 bases at V and 4 bases at J, with 20 bases between. Germline V gene data show CDR1 as SGHVS and CDR2 as FNYEAQ. CDR3 size: 17 residues. As DNA, the CDR3 is TGTGCCAGCAGCCAACTAGGCGCGGGGCAAGGCACCGGGGAGCTGTTTTTT. It yields the protein CASSQLGAGQGTGELFF.

This chain connects TRBV11-2 to TRBJ2-7; 11 bases fit TRBD2. Trimming cost V 0 bases and J 2 bases; bases outside gene matches: 3. CDR1 is SGHAT and CDR2 is FQNNGV in the germline V gene. The CDR3 spans 16 residues. This CDR3 reads CASSLESSGGAYEQYF. As DNA, the CDR3 is TGTGCCAGCAGCTTAGAGAGTAGCGGGGGGGCCTACGAGCAGTACTTC.